One T cell receptor (beta chain) is described in this entry. Its antigen is unidentified. V was cut by 1 base and J by 3 bases, with 12 bases left in between. The CDR3 extends over 15 amino acids. Germline lookup yields CDR1 SEHNR and CDR2 FQNEAQ (reference sequence). Method: immunoSEQ multiplex PCR; TCRdb's copy keeps in-frame clones and lacks some. Here the sample spans roughly 69,000 clones, roughly nine tenths being singletons. This sample stems from a study of OX40 agonist ivuxolimab in advanced cancers. Overall study context: The study gave patients intravenous ivuxolimab at 0.01 to 10 mg/kg every 2 weeks. Study-wide results and caveats: CD8+ T cells showed, on average, more clonal expansion than CD4+ cells.

This material consisted of CD4+ or CD8+ T cells sorted from blood, taken in a trial of the OX40 agonist ivuxolimab. This sequence was found in an adult with an advanced solid tumor such as melanoma, head and neck, liver or kidney cancer. The chain uses TRBV7-9 and TRBJ1-1; D not resolved. The CDR3 reads CASSLDTLRHTEAFF. CDR3 in DNA: TGTGCCAGCAGCTTAGACACCCTTAGGCACACTGAAGCTTTCTTT.